The next 2 T cell receptor beta chains were all read from a single sample in a study of read filtering for tumor transcriptome and immune sequencing. The library was built from around 400 ng RNA with molecular barcoded adaptors for alpha/delta and beta/gamma chains. Each CDR3 protein is one row after TCRdb ran MiXCR on the reads. The sample holds 30,000 to 40,000 distinct CDR3 sequences, approximately 12% seen once. Source material: a population of CD138-negative cells sorted from bone marrow. The receptor source for this set is a donor aged 40 or over with multiple myeloma.

At least ten counts were recorded for this clonotype. The rearrangement links TRBV6-6 to TRBJ1-4; 8 nucleotides align to TRBD1. The CDR3 runs 12 residues. After removal of 6 bases from V and 8 bases from J, the junction contained 2 bases not matched to a gene. Germline V gene data show CDR1 as MNHNY and CDR2 as SVGAGI (reference sequence). The CDR3: CASSRQGEKLFF. The CDR3 coding sequence is TGTGCCAGCAGCCGACAGGGGGAAAAACTGTTTTTT.

Note on this clonotype: A much larger clone sits a single nucleotide away, making a read error possible. The CDR3 is CSAPYAGELFF. In DNA form, the CDR3 reads TGCAGTGCCCCCTACGCCGGGGAGCTGTTTTTT. This sequence joins TRBV20-1 and TRBJ2-2; D gene uncertain. Trimming removed 6 bases at V and 6 bases at J, with 8 bases between. Germline CDR1 is DFQATT and CDR2 is SNEGSKA (reference sequence). The CDR3 has 11 amino acids.